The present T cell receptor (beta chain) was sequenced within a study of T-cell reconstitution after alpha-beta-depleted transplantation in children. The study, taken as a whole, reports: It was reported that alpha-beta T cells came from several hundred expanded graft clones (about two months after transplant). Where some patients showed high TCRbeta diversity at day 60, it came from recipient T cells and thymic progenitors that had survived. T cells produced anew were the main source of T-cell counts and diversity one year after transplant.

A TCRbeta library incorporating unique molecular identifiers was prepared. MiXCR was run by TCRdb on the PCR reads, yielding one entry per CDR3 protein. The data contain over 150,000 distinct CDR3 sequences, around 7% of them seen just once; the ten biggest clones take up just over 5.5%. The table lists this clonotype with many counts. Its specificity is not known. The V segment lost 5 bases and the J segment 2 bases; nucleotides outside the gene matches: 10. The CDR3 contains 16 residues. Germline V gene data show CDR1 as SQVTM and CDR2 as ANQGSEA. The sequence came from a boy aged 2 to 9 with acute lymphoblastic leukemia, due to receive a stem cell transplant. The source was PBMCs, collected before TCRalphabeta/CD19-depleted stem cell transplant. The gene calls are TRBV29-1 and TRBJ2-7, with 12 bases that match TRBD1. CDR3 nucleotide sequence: TGCAGCGTTTCTCCGGGACAGGGGGCTAAGGCCTACGAGCAGTACTTC. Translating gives CSVSPGQGAKAYEQYF.